This entry concerns a single T cell receptor (beta chain). Its specific antigen is unknown. Per-base quality was not reported, and no clone a single base away is much larger than it. The library relied on the immunoSEQ multiplex PCR assay. The paper's processing steps were these. A statistical classification framework was developed to diagnose cytomegalovirus status using the catalog of TCR beta chain sequences. TCRdb's version of the immuneACCESS table is confined to in-frame rearrangements and falls short of the full clone set. An unresolved V gene accounts for under half of the shortfall where checked; the remainder is of unknown origin. Clone size and V and J calls were adopted from that table, with D and trimming inferred from the DNA. The sample includes approximately 300,000 clones, with roughly 89% observed a single time. The top ten constitute around 0.8% of the sample. Looking up the germline V gene yields CDR1 SGDLS and CDR2 YYNGEE. The CDR3 goes from the cysteine to the phenylalanine over 16 residues. The retained sequence is limited to the CDR3, 48 bases, with the frame set at the first base. Germline trimming: 0 bases from V, 2 bases from J; junction bases outside gene matches: 8.

This sample is drawn from a study of cytomegalovirus exposure and HLA in healthy donors (dated by TCRdb to the late 2010s). In terms of the full investigation: The 550 to 750 repertoires of the first cohort and the 120 validation repertoires were produced on the same platform, according to a later analysis. The aim of the study was to test whether cataloging public T cell receptors could identify signatures of past pathogen exposure. In addition to the first cohort of 666 subjects, a separate validation cohort of 120 different subjects was used. The study combined high-throughput TCR immunosequencing, statistical association of individual TCRs with disease status, and machine learning to predict cytomegalovirus infection status. What the study reported, not specific to this receptor: A total of about 180 TCR beta chains were listed by the study as associated with cytomegalovirus. The classifier was reported to diagnose cytomegalovirus status with high specificity and sensitivity in both the original and validation cohorts. In a later analysis, TCRs clustered in the first cohort were found to also tend to co-occur in the roughly 130 validation repertoires, with 85% to 95% of cluster scores above 0. All 130 or so repertoires were used to score co-occurrence in the validation cohort in a later analysis, because that analysis had no HLA typing for the cohort. Across donors, most TCR sequences were observed very rarely, whereas some public TCRs were present in many individuals. The authors suggested that the approach could potentially be extended to other disease states and immunological phenotypes. In vitro tests confirmed that a few of the cytomegalovirus-associated TCR beta chains recognize cytomegalovirus antigens.

Donors formed part of the validation cohort, which comprised 120 subjects and was distinct from the first cohort of fewer than 750 subjects. The receptor was isolated from a woman between 18 and 29 years old in good health and CMV-seronegative. The rearrangement joined TRBV9 to TRBJ2-7; 7 bases in the middle match TRBD2. The source material was PBMCs. The DNA sequence is as follows: TGTGCCAGCAGCGTAGGCGCGGGAGATAGGGCCTACGAGCAGTACTTC. The translation is CASSVGAGDRAYEQYF.